The 18 T cell receptor beta chains presented below share a single source sample, sequenced in a study of CD4 T cells in relation to SARS-CoV-2 and coronaviruses. Sequencing was performed with immunoSEQ multiplex PCR; in TCRdb, only in-frame clones are kept and a portion is missing. The sample contains 25,000 to 30,000 clones, over 75% of which appear only once. CD4+ T cells from unexposed donors were obtained before the COVID-19 pandemic (2011-2018). After about 10 days of culture, CD4+ T cells were isolated. Antigen specificity for these receptors is unknown. Sample: CD4+ T cells from PBMCs, cultured in vitro. The receptors originated from a human donor in good health.

The chain links TRBV7-2 to TRBJ2-2; perhaps TRBD2 as D (5 bases). CDR3 length: 15 amino acids. V lost 3 bases and J 4 bases, leaving 12 bases between the germline ends. The V gene's germline CDR1 is SGHTA and CDR2 FQGNSA. CDR3 sequence reads: CASSFSGEGTGELFF. The DNA of the CDR3 is TGTGCCAGCAGCTTCAGCGGAGAGGGCACCGGGGAGCTGTTTTTT.

This chain links TRBV6-1 with TRBJ2-5; D is unresolved. Trimming shortened V by 1 base and J by 4 bases, and 7 bases separated the two germline ends. The CDR3 is 13 amino acids. Germline V CDR1 and CDR2: MNHNS, SASEGT. The CDR3 sequence is CASSEGLRETQYF. CDR3 nucleotide sequence: TGTGCCAGCAGTGAAGGTCTCCGAGAGACCCAGTACTTC.

V gene TRBV14 combines with J gene TRBJ2-4; tentative D call: TRBD1 (5 bases). CDR3 length: 15 amino acids. V was cut by 5 bases and J by 3 bases, with 14 bases left in between. Germline loops: CDR1 SGHDN, CDR2 FVKESK. DNA for the CDR3: TGTGCCAGCAGCTCAGGGTGGCCAGACAAAAACATTCAGTACTTC. Residues: CASSSGWPDKNIQYF.

The chain employs TRBV27 and TRBJ2-1; D is undetermined. Germline V gene data show CDR1 as MNHEY and CDR2 as SMNVEV (reference sequence). Trimming removed 2 bases at V and 9 bases at J, with 14 bases between. The CDR3 contains 14 residues. The chain's CDR3 is CASSLRAVLGEQFF. The CDR3, as DNA: TGTGCCAGCAGTTTAAGGGCCGTGTTAGGTGAGCAGTTCTTC.

This clone occurred once. The V call is TRBV29-1, the J call TRBJ1-1; no definite D call. Per the germline V gene, CDR1 is SQVTM and CDR2 is ANQGSEA. V lost 7 bases, J lost 4 bases, and 16 bases lay in between. The CDR3 has 13 amino acids. The CDR3 nucleotides read TGCAGCGAGGGAACGATAGTGGGCACTGAAGCTTTCTTT. Amino acids: CSEGTIVGTEAFF.

There are a few counts of this clone. The CDR3 DNA reads as TGCGCCAGCAGCCAAGAAGGCTTTGGGTTATCAGATACGCAGTATTTT. This translates into CASSQEGFGLSDTQYF. The rearrangement uses TRBV4-3 and TRBJ2-3; no clear D gene. Trimming left V 0 bases short and J 4 bases short, with 14 bases between. The CDR3 has 16 amino acids. From germline, CDR1 is LGHNA and CDR2 YSLEER.

A single count supports this clone. The chain carries TRBV12-5 and TRBJ2-3; D gene uncertain. With 6 bases removed from V and 6 bases from J, the gap between germline ends came to 10 bases. CDR1 is LGHNT, CDR2 FRNRAP, per germline. The CDR3 is 12 amino acids. The CDR3 sequence: CASGPTSDTQYF. Here the CDR3 DNA reads TGTGCTAGTGGACCAACTTCCGATACGCAGTATTTT.

The CDR3 region is CSVALGAREQFF. DNA for the CDR3: TGCAGCGTTGCCCTTGGGGCCCGAGAGCAGTTCTTC. The chain carries TRBV29-1 and TRBJ2-1, with TRBD1 as a possible D gene (5 bases). The V and J ends lost 4 bases and 10 bases respectively, with 14 bases between them. CDR1 is SQVTM and CDR2 is ANQGSEA in the germline V gene. The CDR3 has 12 amino acids.

Points on this clone: In the same sample, other DNA sequences code for this CDR3. The chain employs TRBV6-2 or TRBV6-3 and TRBJ2-3; D gene ambiguous. Trimming pared 9 bases from V and 1 base from J, leaving 5 bases between. The CDR3 consists of 11 residues. Germline V gene data show CDR1 as MNHEY and CDR2 as SVGEGT. CDR3 coding DNA: TGTGCCAGTAGTCGCACAGATACGCAGTATTTT. This codes for CASSRTDTQYF.

This clone has just a few counts. The rearrangement uses TRBV6-7 and TRBJ2-7, with D unclear. TRBV6-7 falls under the ORF class, with uncertain function. V was clipped by 5 bases and J by 0 bases, with 14 bases between them. The CDR3 runs 15 residues. The CDR3, as DNA: TGTGCCAGCAGTGAAGAAGGAAGGAGCTCCTACGAGCAGTACTTC. Translation gives CASSEEGRSSYEQYF.

This chain connects TRBV9 to TRBJ2-3; D might be TRBD1 or TRBD2, each matching 6 bases. Trimming stripped 4 bases from V and 4 bases from J, with 10 bases between. The germline V gene has CDR1 SGDLS and CDR2 YYNGEE. This CDR3 spans 13 amino acids. CDR3 sequence reads: CASSPRGPDTQYF. The CDR3 DNA follows: TGTGCCAGCAGCCCCCGGGGGCCAGATACGCAGTATTTT.

This clone was recorded a few times. This CDR3 is CASSLTGTGDFDSPLHF. The CDR3 DNA follows: TGTGCCAGCAGTCTAACCGGGACAGGGGACTTTGATTCACCCCTCCACTTT. The chain has TRBV6-6 and TRBJ1-6; 10 nucleotides match TRBD1. Germline trimming cut 5 bases from V and 8 bases from J; bases unmatched to any gene: 12. The germline gives CDR1 MNHNY, CDR2 SVGAGI (reference sequence). The CDR3 runs to 17 residues.

The V and J genes are TRBV19 and TRBJ1-2, with 7 bases fitting TRBD1. V shed 8 bases and J 6 bases; nucleotides not matched to a gene: 6. The CDR3 runs to 12 residues. Germline V gives CDR1 LNHDA, CDR2 SQIVND (reference sequence). CDR3 bases: TGTGCCAGTGGCCTACAGGGGAATGGCTACACCTTC. The encoded protein is CASGLQGNGYTF.

The chain employs TRBV10-3 and TRBJ1-2; D is possibly TRBD1 (5 bases). Trimming removed 6 bases at V and 5 bases at J, with 16 bases between. CDR1 and CDR2 (germline): ENHRY, SYGVKD. CDR3 length: 14 residues. The CDR3 reads CAIRGTERLYGYTF. DNA for the CDR3: TGTGCCATCAGGGGGACGGAACGACTTTATGGCTACACCTTC.

The V call is TRBV7-9, the J call TRBJ2-5, with TRBD2 matching 11 bases. The V segment lost 6 bases and the J segment 5 bases; nucleotides outside the gene matches: 8. The CDR3 runs 15 residues. The germline gives CDR1 SEHNR, CDR2 FQNEAQ (reference sequence). The CDR3 DNA reads TGTGCCAGCAGGGAACTAGCGGGAGTGGGTGAGACCCAGTACTTC. Protein product: CASRELAGVGETQYF. Variable domain in full (rest from reference TRBV7-9 and TRBJ2-5): DTGVSQNPRHKITKRGQNVTFRCDPISEHNRLYWYRQTLGQGPEFLTYFQNEAQLEKSRLLSDRFSAERPKGSFSTLEIQRTEQGDSAMYLCASRELAGVGETQYFGPGTRLLVL.

In DNA form, the CDR3 reads TGCGCCAGCAGCATCGACGCGTGGGGGCCAGAAGAAAAACTGTTTTTT. It codes for CASSIDAWGPEEKLFF. V gene TRBV5-1 combines with J gene TRBJ1-4; possible D gene TRBD1, 6 bases. Germline CDR1 is SGHRS and CDR2 is YFSETQ. The ends were cut back, 4 bases at V and 8 bases at J, with 21 bases in the middle. The CDR3 runs 16 residues.

The chain is built from TRBV3-1 (or the pseudogene TRBV3-2) and TRBJ1-4, with TRBD1 matching over 12 bases. With 4 bases clipped from V and 6 bases from J, the junction kept 6 bases outside the gene matches. This CDR3 spans 16 amino acids. The germline CDR1 and CDR2 sequences are LGHDT and YNNKEL (reference sequence). The DNA for the CDR3 is TGTGCCAGCAGCCGGGGACAGGGGGCAAAGGATGAAAAACTGTTTTTT. Encoded protein: CASSRGQGAKDEKLFF.

This clone was detected a few times. The chain combines TRBV7-3 with TRBJ2-2; no firm D call. From germline, CDR1 is SGHTA and CDR2 FQGTGA. The CDR3 totals 13 residues. V was trimmed by 4 bases and J by 5 bases, leaving 8 bases between them. The CDR3 sequence is CASSSQITGELFF. The CDR3, as DNA: TGTGCCAGCAGCTCACAAATTACCGGGGAGCTGTTTTTT.